The 9 T cell receptor beta chains listed next were all sequenced from one sample in a study of T cell responses to AZD1222 COVID-19 vaccine. The table came from immunoSEQ multiplex PCR; TCRdb's copy has only in-frame clones and leaves some out. Among fewer than 200,000 clones listed, roughly nine tenths were seen once. The source was peripheral blood, collected on day 0 of AZD1222 vaccination. Receptor source: an adult in good health.

The CDR3 region is CASTNFVGGSDTQYF. The CDR3 DNA is TGTGCCAGCACCAATTTTGTTGGGGGTTCGGATACGCAGTATTTT. The chain combines TRBV7-9 with TRBJ2-3; perhaps D is TRBD1 or TRBD2 (5 bases each). Deletions cut 7 bases from V and 6 bases from J, with 20 bases between. The CDR3 has 15 amino acids. Germline CDR1 reads SEHNR; CDR2 reads FQNEAQ (reference sequence).

V and J are TRBV18 and TRBJ1-1; D is ambiguous. Per the germline V gene, CDR1 is KGHSH and CDR2 is LQKENI. Trimming took 1 base from V and 4 from J, leaving 7 bases between them. The CDR3 is made up of 13 amino acids. The CDR3 region is CASSPLQTTEAFF. CDR3 DNA: TGTGCCAGCTCACCACTTCAGACCACTGAAGCTTTCTTT.

The chain links TRBV7-9 to TRBJ2-5; 7 positions match TRBD1. Unmatched junction bases numbered 5, after V lost 6 bases and J lost 7 bases. Germline loops: CDR1 SEHNR, CDR2 FQNEAQ (reference sequence). The CDR3 is 12 residues long. The CDR3 sequence is CASRRDSLTQYF. In DNA form, the CDR3 reads TGTGCCAGCAGACGGGACAGCTTGACCCAGTACTTC.

The V and J genes are TRBV3-1 (or the pseudogene TRBV3-2) and TRBJ2-2; 16 bases agree with TRBD2. CDR1 is LGHDT, CDR2 YNNKEL, per germline (reference sequence). Unmatched junction bases numbered 3, after V lost 6 bases and J lost 5 bases. CDR3 size: 16 residues. The CDR3 region has the DNA TGTGCCAGCAGGGGACTAGCGGGAGGGGGAACCGGGGAGCTGTTTTTT. Translation gives CASRGLAGGGTGELFF.

This clone was seen a single time. The chain has TRBV6-5 and TRBJ1-2; D is unresolved. The CDR3 is 13 residues long. The V gene lost 7 bases and the J gene lost 2 bases, with 11 bases spanning the gap. Germline CDR1 reads MNHEY; CDR2 reads SVGAGI. The CDR3 sequence: CASTLQRNYGYTF. Written as DNA, the CDR3 is TGTGCCAGCACTTTACAGAGGAACTATGGCTACACCTTC.

V gene TRBV30 combines with J gene TRBJ1-3; D ambiguous. The CDR3 contains 13 residues. The ends were cut back, 2 bases at V and 6 bases at J, with 11 bases in the middle. The germline CDR1 and CDR2 sequences are GTSNPN and SVGIG (reference sequence). CDR3: CAWSPSVANTIYF. As DNA, the CDR3 is TGTGCCTGGAGTCCTTCGGTTGCAAACACCATATATTTT.

This clone is a singleton in its sample. The V call is TRBV6-5, the J call TRBJ1-1; D remains ambiguous. The length of the CDR3 is 12 residues. Germline V CDR1 and CDR2: MNHEY, SVGAGI. The germline V and J ends were trimmed by 1 base and 7 bases, with 7 bases remaining between them. CDR3 amino acids: CASSYYPGEAFF. DNA of the CDR3: TGTGCCAGCAGTTACTACCCCGGTGAAGCTTTCTTT.

The chain combines TRBV11-2 with TRBJ2-2, with D possibly called TRBD1 or TRBD2 (5 bases each). Germline V CDR1 and CDR2: SGHAT, FQNNGV. The CDR3 covers 11 residues. The V end was cut by 8 bases, the J end by 9 bases, with 10 bases between. CDR3 nucleotides: TGTGCCAGCGCCTGGGGGAGGGAGCTGTTTTTT. Translating it yields CASAWGRELFF.

V usage is TRBV7-8 and J usage is TRBJ1-5; D uncertain. The V and J ends lost 5 bases and 4 bases respectively, with 9 bases between them. There are 13 residues in the CDR3. Looked up from germline, CDR1 is SGHVS and CDR2 is FQNEAQ. DNA for the CDR3: TGTGCCAGCAGCAAATTTCCTAATCAGCCCCAGCATTTT. Its translation is CASSKFPNQPQHF. The variable domain in full, completed from reference TRBV7-8 and TRBJ1-5, reads GAGVSQSPRYKVAKRGQDVALRCDPISGHVSLFWYQQALGQGPEFLTYFQNEAQLDKSGLPSDRFFAERPEGSVSTLKIQRTQQEDSAVYLCASSKFPNQPQHFGDGTRLSIL.